The 28 T cell receptor beta chains given below trace back to one sample, sequenced in a study of cytotoxic CD8 clonotypes in ibrutinib-treated CLL. Here immunoSEQ multiplex PCR was the method, and the copy in TCRdb shows in-frame clones only, minus some. The data hold approximately 190,000 clones, with 75% to 85% observed a single time. The material sequenced was PBMCs, taken after 12 months of ibrutinib treatment. The origin of the receptors is a human donor with chronic lymphocytic leukemia.

The chain combines TRBV6-1 with TRBJ2-7, with 8 bases lining up with TRBD1. CDR1 MNHNS and CDR2 SASEGT come from the germline V gene. V was pared by 7 bases and J by 2 bases, with 7 bases of the junction left unmatched. This CDR3 contains 14 residues. CDR3 nucleotides: TGTGCCAGCACCCAGGGGGCAGAACCCTACGAGCAGTACTTC. Protein product: CASTQGAEPYEQYF.

The chain is built from TRBV18 and TRBJ2-3, with D unclear. This CDR3 has 14 residues. The V and J ends lost 6 bases and 6 bases respectively, with 16 bases between them. Germline V gene sequence: CDR1 KGHSH, CDR2 LQKENI. This CDR3 is CASSDSLPPDTQYF. CDR3 DNA sequence: TGTGCCAGCTCCGACTCGTTGCCGCCGGATACGCAGTATTTT. Variable domain in full (rest from reference TRBV18 and TRBJ2-3): NAGVMQNPRHLVRRRGQEARLRCSPMKGHSHVYWYRQLPEEGLKFMVYLQKENIIDESGMPKERFSAEFPKEGPSILRIQQVVRGDSAAYFCASSDSLPPDTQYFGPGTRLTVL.

This clone was seen only a few times. The chain links TRBV30 to TRBJ1-1, with 7 nucleotides matching TRBD1. Germline V lookup: CDR1 GTSNPN, CDR2 SVGIG (reference sequence). V shed 2 bases and J 5 bases; nucleotides not matched to a gene: 2. CDR3 size: 12 residues. The CDR3 is CAWSSTGTEAFF. The CDR3, as DNA: TGTGCCTGGAGTTCGACAGGGACTGAAGCTTTCTTT.

This chain connects TRBV5-1 to TRBJ1-1, with D perhaps TRBD1 (5 bases). The V end was cut by 4 bases, the J end by 1 base, with 14 bases between. CDR3 length: 15 amino acids. Germline V gives CDR1 SGHRS, CDR2 YFSETQ. CDR3 DNA: TGCGCCAGCAGCCGCGTGGGACTGGGGAACACTGAAGCTTTCTTT. Amino acid sequence: CASSRVGLGNTEAFF.

The J gene is TRBJ2-2, the V gene TRBV5-1; the D is unclear. The V end lost 0 bases, the J end lost 2 bases, and 8 bases lay between the germline ends. The CDR3 length is 15 residues. CDR1 and CDR2 from the germline V gene are SGHRS and YFSETQ. CDR3 protein: CASSLVGINTGELFF. CDR3 DNA sequence: TGCGCCAGCAGCTTGGTAGGAATAAACACCGGGGAGCTGTTTTTT.

The genes are TRBV6-6 and TRBJ2-5, with D possibly TRBD2 on 5 matching bases. CDR1 and CDR2 from the germline V gene are MNHNY and SVGAGI (reference sequence). Trimming removed 6 bases at V and 4 bases at J, with 21 bases between. The CDR3 spans 16 residues. In DNA form, the CDR3 reads TGTGCCAGCAGCGTAGGTCTAGCCGGACGGGCAGAGACCCAGTACTTC. It yields the protein CASSVGLAGRAETQYF.

CDR3 in DNA: TGTGCCAGCAGCCCGTACAGGGGGCCTAACTATCAGCCCCAGCATTTT. This translates into CASSPYRGPNYQPQHF. This sequence joins TRBV5-6 and TRBJ1-5; 9 nucleotides align to TRBD1. V was pared by 4 bases and J by 5 bases, with 10 bases of the junction left unmatched. CDR1 is SGHDT, CDR2 YYEEEE, per germline. CDR3 size: 16 residues.

Only one count was recorded for this clone. The same CDR3 can be traced to other DNA sequences in this sample. V gene TRBV5-1 combines with J gene TRBJ1-2; D is perhaps TRBD1 (5 bases). Germline CDR1 SGHRS, CDR2 YFSETQ. V gave up 0 bases and J gave up 0 bases, with 6 bases separating them. This CDR3 is built from 14 residues. This CDR3 is CASSLATANYGYTF. The CDR3 DNA reads TGCGCCAGCAGCTTGGCGACAGCTAACTATGGCTACACCTTC.

The chain recombines TRBV27 with TRBJ1-4; D uncertain. The CDR3 loop spans 14 amino acids. Germline assignment: CDR1 MNHEY and CDR2 SMNVEV (reference sequence). V shed 3 bases and J shed 8 bases, with 13 bases lying between them. In DNA, the CDR3 is TGTGCCAGCAGTTTCCATCCGGGCGAGGAAAAACTGTTTTTT. This gives the protein CASSFHPGEEKLFF. Complete variable domain (other parts from reference TRBV27 and TRBJ1-4): EAQVTQNPRYLITVTGKKLTVTCSQNMNHEYMSWYRQDPGLGLRQIYYSMNVEVTDKGDVPEGYKVSRKEKRNFPLILESPSPNQTSLYFCASSFHPGEEKLFFGSGTQLSVL.

The V call is TRBV19, the J call TRBJ1-1, with 9 bases fitting TRBD1. CDR3 length: 14 amino acids. After removal of 5 bases from V and 1 base from J, the junction contained 2 bases not matched to a gene. Germline V gene sequence: CDR1 LNHDA, CDR2 SQIVND (reference sequence). The CDR3 is CASSRQGGNTEAFF. As DNA, the CDR3 is TGTGCCAGTAGTCGACAGGGGGGGAACACTGAAGCTTTCTTT.

This chain connects TRBV28 to TRBJ2-7; 12 bases are a match to TRBD2. Unmatched junction bases numbered 7, after V lost 5 bases and J lost 5 bases. The germline V gene has CDR1 MDHEN and CDR2 SYDVKM. The length of the CDR3 is 15 residues. DNA for the CDR3: TGTGCCAGCAGTCCCCCCCGGACTAGCGGGAACGAGCAGTACTTC. This encodes CASSPPRTSGNEQYF.

Concerning this clone itself: A much larger clone lies a single base off, so this may be a read error. The chain couples TRBV30 to TRBJ2-5; 7 bases fit TRBD2. This CDR3 comprises 14 residues. With 8 bases clipped from V and 1 base from J, the junction kept 10 bases outside the gene matches. Germline V gene sequence: CDR1 GTSNPN, CDR2 SVGIG (reference sequence). The CDR3 is CASSLGGGQETQYF. CDR3 bases: TGTGCCAGCAGCTTGGGCGGGGGCCAAGAGACCCAGTACTTC.

The rearrangement uses TRBV7-8 and TRBJ1-6; TRBD1 is a possible D gene (6 bases). CDR1 SGHVS and CDR2 FQNEAQ come from the germline V gene. This CDR3 is built from 14 residues. V was clipped by 5 bases and J by 10 bases, with 15 bases between them. The CDR3 DNA follows: TGTGCCAGCAGCGAGGACAGTTACCGATCACCCCTCCACTTT. It yields the protein CASSEDSYRSPLHF.

V and J are TRBV21-1 and TRBJ2-7; TRBD1, as called in the table, went unchecked against the DNA. TRBV21-1 is classified as a pseudogene. This CDR3 contains 19 residues. CDR3 in amino acids: CASSKPGTGDIGEFYEQYF. In nucleotides, the CDR3 is TGTGCCAGCAGCAAGCCCGGGACAGGGGATATCGGGGAATTCTACGAGCAGTACTTC.

The V call is TRBV9, the J call TRBJ2-2; 9 bases line up with TRBD2. There are 17 residues in the CDR3. Per germline, CDR1 SGDLS and CDR2 YYNGEE. V lost 3 bases and J lost 2; bases outside the gene matches: 8. The CDR3: CASSAPSGGSNTGELFF. In DNA form, the CDR3 reads TGTGCCAGCAGCGCACCGAGCGGGGGGAGCAACACCGGGGAGCTGTTTTTT.

In this sample, this clone turned up a few times. Here the CDR3 reads CASSLDPRQPQHF. In nucleotides, the CDR3 is TGTGCCAGCAGTTTGGATCCGCGTCAGCCCCAGCATTTT. The chain employs TRBV6-6 and TRBJ1-5, with unresolved D. This CDR3 is built from 13 residues. Trimming stripped 4 bases from V and 6 bases from J, with 10 bases between. The germline V gene has CDR1 MNHNY and CDR2 SVGAGI (reference sequence).

This chain joins TRBV11-2 and TRBJ2-7; D tentatively reads TRBD1 or TRBD2 (7 bases each). Germline lookup yields CDR1 SGHAT and CDR2 FQNNGV. V lost 5 bases and J 5 bases, leaving 19 bases between the germline ends. The CDR3 contains 15 residues. The CDR3 region has the DNA TGTGCCAGCAGCGGAAACAGGGGCGGGGGCCACGAGCAGTACTTC. It codes for CASSGNRGGGHEQYF. Looking up the rest from reference TRBV11-2 and TRBJ2-7 gives the full variable domain: EAGVAQSPRYKIIEKRQSVAFWCNPISGHATLYWYQQILGQGPKLLIQFQNNGVVDDSQLPKDRFSAERLKGVDSTLKIQPAKLEDSAVYLCASSGNRGGGHEQYFGPGTRLTVT.

J is TRBJ2-7 and V is TRBV30; the D is unclear. Trimming took off 0 bases at V and 6 bases at J, with 6 bases between the two ends. The CDR3 is 11 amino acids. Germline CDR1 reads GTSNPN; CDR2 reads SVGIG (reference sequence). The CDR3 sequence is CAWSVGIEQYF. The CDR3 DNA reads TGTGCCTGGAGTGTCGGCATCGAGCAGTACTTC.

V is TRBV2 and J is TRBJ2-3, with D tentatively TRBD1 or TRBD2 (6 bases each). Trimming stripped 9 bases from V and 0 bases from J, with 16 bases between. The CDR3 is made up of 15 amino acids. Germline lookup yields CDR1 SNHLY and CDR2 FYNNEI. DNA for the CDR3: TGTGCCAGAGCCGGGGGCGGCGCTAGCACAGATACGCAGTATTTT. This codes for CARAGGGASTDTQYF.

The chain employs TRBV19 and TRBJ1-3; 8 nucleotides align to TRBD1. The V and J ends lost 5 bases and 0 bases, in that order; junction bases with no gene match: 6. The CDR3 has 16 residues. CDR1 and CDR2 (germline): LNHDA, SQIVND (reference sequence). CDR3 residues: CASSSTGEPSGNTIYF. Here the CDR3 DNA reads TGTGCCAGTAGTTCGACAGGGGAGCCCTCTGGAAACACCATATATTTT.

This clone was seen more than once but under ten times. The V call is TRBV28, the J call TRBJ2-7, with 7 bases fitting TRBD1. CDR1 and CDR2 from the germline V gene are MDHEN and SYDVKM. This CDR3 contains 14 residues. V shed 4 bases, J shed 2 bases, and the junction held 5 bases outside the gene matches. The CDR3 DNA reads TGTGCCAGCAGTTCACCGGGACAGACCTACGAGCAGTACTTC. Protein: CASSSPGQTYEQYF.

The rearrangement uses TRBV11-2 and TRBJ1-1; D is unresolved. The CDR3 runs 13 residues. Germline CDR1 and CDR2: SGHAT and FQNNGV. Trimming removed 2 bases at V and 7 bases at J, with 11 bases between. This CDR3 reads CASSLSPADEAFF. CDR3 DNA sequence: TGTGCCAGCAGCTTAAGCCCGGCCGATGAAGCTTTCTTT.

This clone was observed a handful of times. This chain uses TRBV12-5 with TRBJ2-3; 8 bases fit TRBD2. CDR3 length: 14 amino acids. Germline V CDR1 and CDR2: LGHNT, FRNRAP. J lost 1 base, V lost 5 bases, and 2 bases had no gene match. CDR3 nucleotides: TGTGCTAGTGGTCGGGGGGGCGGCACAGATACGCAGTATTTT. This encodes CASGRGGGTDTQYF. Full variable domain (remainder filled in from reference TRBV12-5 and TRBJ2-3): DARVTQTPRHKVTEMGQEVTMRCQPILGHNTVFWYRQTMMQGLELLAYFRNRAPLDDSGMPKDRFSAEMPDATLATLKIQPSEPRDSAVYFCASGRGGGTDTQYFGPGTRLTVL.

V gene TRBV2 combines with J gene TRBJ1-3, with a tentative D call TRBD1 (5 bases). CDR3 length: 16 amino acids. Germline CDR1 reads SNHLY; CDR2 reads FYNNEI. V lost 2 bases and J lost 0, with 11 bases in between. DNA for the CDR3: TGTGCCAGCAGTGAACAGGGAGTCCCCTCTGGAAACACCATATATTTT. This translates into CASSEQGVPSGNTIYF.

The CDR3 nucleotides are TGTGCCAGCGCCCCTAGTGTGACCTACGAGCAGTACTTC. This sequence encodes CASAPSVTYEQYF. J is TRBJ2-7 and V is TRBV6-1, with D unclear. The CDR3 sequence is 13 residues long. Germline CDR1 reads MNHNS; CDR2 reads SASEGT. Trimming removed 8 bases at V and 2 bases at J, with 13 bases between.

This clone was seen more than once but under ten times. The rearrangement links TRBV5-1 to TRBJ1-2; D is ambiguous. Germline-derived CDR1 and CDR2 are SGHRS and YFSETQ. This CDR3 has 14 residues. V lost 1 base and J lost 1, with 8 bases in between. The CDR3 DNA reads TGCGCCAGCAGCTTGACCACGAGTAACTATGGCTACACCTTC. This translates into CASSLTTSNYGYTF. Together with reference TRBV5-1 and TRBJ1-2, the CDR3 gives the full variable domain: KAGVTQTPRYLIKTRGQQVTLSCSPISGHRSVSWYQQTPGQGLQFLFEYFSETQRNKGNFPGRFSGRQFSNSRSEMNVSTLELGDSALYLCASSLTTSNYGYTFGSGTRLTVV.

V usage is TRBV7-9 and J usage is TRBJ1-2; TRBD1 agrees at 7 bases. The CDR3 runs 16 residues. Trimming removed 2 bases from V and 0 bases from J; junction bases left unmatched: 6. Germline V gene sequence: CDR1 SEHNR, CDR2 FQNEAQ (reference sequence). The CDR3 region has the DNA TGTGCCAGCAGCTTACCGCAAAGGGGGCCTAACTATGGCTACACCTTC. Amino acid sequence: CASSLPQRGPNYGYTF.

This chain uses TRBV6-6 with TRBJ2-7; no definite D call. V was pared by 6 bases and J by 8 bases, with 11 bases between. CDR1 MNHNY and CDR2 SVGAGI come from the germline V gene (reference sequence). This CDR3 spans 11 amino acids. The CDR3: CASSSQLKQYF. CDR3 nucleotides: TGTGCCAGCAGCTCCCAGCTCAAGCAGTACTTC.